The 17 T cell receptor beta chains below were found in one sample sequenced in a study of technical replicates of blood from a few donors. The repertoire was sequenced with immunoSEQ multiplex PCR; TCRdb's copy has only in-frame clones and lacks some. The sample has some 13,000 clones, roughly three quarters seen once; the top ten hold about 14%. Source material: PBMCs. The receptors originated from a human donor in good health.

J is TRBJ2-2 and V is TRBV10-2, with 10 bases aligning to TRBD2. The CDR3 length is 17 residues. Germline V gene sequence: CDR1 WSHSY, CDR2 SAAADI. Trimming cost V 0 bases and J 6 bases; bases outside gene matches: 7. CDR3 nucleotide sequence: TGCGCCAGCAGTGAGTCCGGACTAGCGGATGGGTCCGGGGAGCTGTTTTTT. Its translation is CASSESGLADGSGELFF.

This chain joins TRBV4-1 and TRBJ1-2, with D unresolved. Germline CDR1 and CDR2: MGHRA and YSYEKL. The V end was cut by 3 bases, the J end by 6 bases, with 11 bases between. The length of the CDR3 is 13 residues. In DNA form, the CDR3 reads TGCGCCAGCAGCCAGGCTGAGGCGCATGGCTACACCTTC. Encoded protein: CASSQAEAHGYTF.

This sequence joins TRBV29-1 and TRBJ1-3; TRBD1 matches at 7 bases. The CDR3 loop spans 13 amino acids. Germline CDR1 reads SQVTM; CDR2 reads ANQGSEA. The junction had 5 bases not matched to a gene; V was cut back by 6 bases and J by 3 bases. The CDR3 reads CSVDNRGGNTIYF. The CDR3 region has the DNA TGCAGCGTGGATAACAGGGGTGGAAACACCATATATTTT.

The chain has TRBV2 and TRBJ2-7; no clear D. Germline V gives CDR1 SNHLY, CDR2 FYNNEI. The V end was cut by 4 bases, the J end by 4 bases, with 8 bases between. This CDR3 contains 12 residues. CDR3 sequence: CASSVTLYEQYF. As DNA, the CDR3 is TGTGCCAGCAGTGTAACTCTATACGAGCAGTACTTC.

The count of this clone is one. V is TRBV15 and J is TRBJ2-5; possible D gene TRBD1, 5 bases. The length of the CDR3 is 14 residues. V was trimmed by 3 bases and J by 2 bases, leaving 10 bases between them. The germline V gene encodes CDR1 LNHNV and CDR2 YYDKDF (reference sequence). CDR3 nucleotide sequence: TGTGCCACCAGCAGGGACAAAAATCAAGAGACCCAGTACTTC. Translating it yields CATSRDKNQETQYF.

V usage is TRBV28 and J usage is TRBJ2-7; a possible D gene is TRBD2 (6 bases). V was pared by 2 bases and J by 5 bases, with 10 bases between. The CDR3 is 13 residues long. Germline V gives CDR1 MDHEN, CDR2 SYDVKM. The CDR3, as DNA: TGTGCCAGCAGTTTAGGGACTCTCAACGAGCAGTACTTC. Residues: CASSLGTLNEQYF.

This clone has only one observation. This sequence joins TRBV6-6 and TRBJ2-1; 8 bases agree with TRBD2. V shed 7 bases and J 5 bases; nucleotides not matched to a gene: 7. The CDR3 is 14 residues long. Germline V gene data show CDR1 as MNHNY and CDR2 as SVGAGI (reference sequence). As DNA, the CDR3 is TGTGCCAGCAAGGCAGCGGGAGCGAACAATGAGCAGTTCTTC. Translated, it gives CASKAAGANNEQFF.

The V call is TRBV19, the J call TRBJ1-1; tentative D call: TRBD1 (6 bases). Germline V gene data show CDR1 as LNHDA and CDR2 as SQIVND (reference sequence). The V gene lost 7 bases and the J gene lost 0 bases, with 15 bases spanning the gap. This CDR3 spans 15 amino acids. CDR3 sequence (DNA): TGTGCCAGTAAATCGGCAGGGACAATGAACACTGAAGCTTTCTTT. Encoded protein: CASKSAGTMNTEAFF.

This clone was picked up one time. The rearrangement links TRBV11-2 to TRBJ2-5, with D perhaps TRBD1 (6 bases). V lost 7 bases and J 5 bases, leaving 17 bases between the germline ends. The germline V gene encodes CDR1 SGHAT and CDR2 FQNNGV. This CDR3 has 14 amino acids. CDR3 amino acids: CASMGQRGSETQYF. CDR3 nucleotide sequence: TGTGCCAGCATGGGGCAGAGGGGGTCGGAGACCCAGTACTTC.

CDR3 in amino acids: CASRFQTQRDGLDTQYF. For the CDR3, the DNA is TGTGCCAGCAGATTTCAGACCCAGCGGGATGGTCTGGATACGCAGTATTTT. The chain has TRBV28 and TRBJ2-3; 7 bases are shared with TRBD2. Germline CDR1 is MDHEN and CDR2 is SYDVKM. Trimming cost V 6 bases and J 6 bases; bases outside gene matches: 18. This CDR3 is 17 amino acids long.

The V call is TRBV28, the J call TRBJ1-5; no clear D gene. V lost 8 bases and J lost 7, with 24 bases in between. The CDR3 runs 16 residues. The germline V gene encodes CDR1 MDHEN and CDR2 SYDVKM. CDR3 nucleotides: TGTGCCAGCGCGCCTGATCAGCGAGGCGCGGGGCAGCCCCAGCATTTT. Translated: CASAPDQRGAGQPQHF.

V and J are TRBV27 and TRBJ1-2; TRBD1 matches 8 bases. Germline-derived CDR1 and CDR2 are MNHEY and SMNVEV (reference sequence). The CDR3 runs 15 residues. J was trimmed by 5 bases and V by 5 bases; bases with no gene match: 10. The CDR3 DNA reads TGTGCCAGCAGTCCTAATACAGGGGGGGGATATGGCTACACCTTC. It yields the protein CASSPNTGGGYGYTF.

The table lists this clone with a few counts. The chain couples TRBV10-2 to TRBJ1-2; D remains ambiguous. The length of the CDR3 is 13 residues. Per germline, CDR1 WSHSY and CDR2 SAAADI. The V and J ends lost 2 bases and 2 bases respectively, with 6 bases between them. The DNA of the CDR3 is TGCGCCAGCAGTGAGCACACCAACTATGGCTACACCTTC. This translates into CASSEHTNYGYTF.

The chain uses TRBV7-9 and TRBJ1-4; TRBD1 might be the D (5 bases). The ends were cut back, 1 base at V and 4 bases at J, with 13 bases in the middle. The CDR3 is 16 residues long. Germline V lookup: CDR1 SEHNR, CDR2 FQNEAQ (reference sequence). The CDR3 spells CASSLDRGVGNEKLFF. Written as DNA, the CDR3 is TGTGCCAGCAGCTTAGACCGGGGGGTTGGTAATGAAAAACTGTTTTTT.

The gene calls are TRBV27 and TRBJ2-7; D remains unclear. V lost 2 bases and J lost 1, with 12 bases in between. Germline V gives CDR1 MNHEY, CDR2 SMNVEV (reference sequence). This CDR3 comprises 15 residues. The CDR3 is CASSLNFFGSYEQYF. CDR3 DNA sequence: TGTGCCAGCAGTTTAAATTTCTTCGGTTCCTACGAGCAGTACTTC.

This clone was recorded a few times. The CDR3 loop is CAISESPGLAGAYNEQFF. The DNA of the CDR3 is TGTGCCATCAGTGAGTCGCCCGGACTAGCGGGAGCCTACAATGAGCAGTTCTTC. The chain uses TRBV10-3 and TRBJ2-1; TRBD2 agrees at 13 bases. The V gene's germline CDR1 is ENHRY and CDR2 SYGVKD. The CDR3 runs to 18 residues. With 0 bases clipped from V and 2 bases from J, the junction kept 4 bases outside the gene matches.

The chain joins TRBV2 to TRBJ1-5, with D uncertain. V dropped 6 bases and J dropped 9 bases, with 18 bases sitting between them. The CDR3 spans 14 residues. Germline CDR1 reads SNHLY; CDR2 reads FYNNEI. The CDR3 DNA reads TGTGCCAGCAGCGAACTAGGGCGGCGGGGGCCCCAGCATTTT. Translated, it gives CASSELGRRGPQHF.